The 16 T cell receptor beta chains below were found in one sample sequenced in a study of tumor-infiltrating lymphocytes in primary liver carcinoma. A primer matching the constant region was used to make TCR beta cDNA from approximately 500 ng of total RNA. Three nested multiplex PCR rounds of slightly modified ARM-PCR generated TCR beta libraries. TRBV1-TRBV30 forward primers and a C-beta reverse primer were used in the first two PCR rounds, which each ran for around 11 cycles. MiXCR was run by TCRdb on the multiplex PCR reads, yielding one entry per CDR3 protein. The sample includes about 320,000 distinct CDR3 sequences, 65% seen only once; the top ten take 9%. RNA isolated from unsorted whole blood supplied the blood RNA, with germline DNA also extracted. The material sequenced was peripheral blood. These receptors originate from a man aged 35 to 55 with primary liver carcinoma and hepatitis B virus infection.

The table lists this clonotype with many counts. The V gene is TRBV12-3 or TRBV12-4, the J gene TRBJ2-6; no clear D. The CDR3 sequence is 14 residues long. V was shortened by 2 bases and J by 3 bases, with 5 bases between the two germline ends. The chain's CDR3 is CASSLRHGANVLTF. The DNA of the CDR3 is TGTGCCAGCAGTTTAAGGCATGGGGCCAACGTCCTGACTTTC.

This clonotype was detected many times. V is TRBV10-2 and J is TRBJ2-1; D is perhaps TRBD2 (6 bases). CDR3 length: 15 residues. Trimming left V 2 bases short and J 5 bases short, with 13 bases between. Germline CDR1 and CDR2: WSHSY and SAAADI. The CDR3 DNA is TGCGCCAGCAGTGAGACTGGCGGACTAAACAATGAGCAGTTCTTC. Protein product: CASSETGGLNNEQFF.

This clonotype was observed at least ten times. The chain uses TRBV6-2 or TRBV6-3 and TRBJ1-1; D is perhaps TRBD1 (5 bases). V lost 0 bases, J lost 1 base, and 21 bases lay in between. The germline gives CDR1 MNHEY, CDR2 SVGEGT. The CDR3 loop spans 19 amino acids. CDR3 protein: CASSYSNYRVGRENTEAFF. As DNA, the CDR3 is TGTGCCAGCAGTTACTCGAACTACCGGGTGGGACGGGAGAACACTGAAGCTTTCTTT.

Concerning this clonotype: A junction boundary mismatches the germline segment, possibly from a read error. J is TRBJ2-7 and V is TRBV6-2 or TRBV6-3; 9 bases map to TRBD2. The CDR3 is 17 amino acids. CDR1 and CDR2 (germline): MNHEY, SVGEGT. CDR3 sequence: CPSSYPLAGLSSYEQYF. In DNA, the CDR3 is TGTCCCAGCAGTTACCCGCTAGCGGGACTAAGCTCCTACGAGCAGTACTTC.

This clonotype was detected a few times. The chain couples TRBV5-6 to TRBJ2-2; tentative D call: TRBD2 (5 bases). This CDR3 comprises 14 residues. CDR1 SGHDT and CDR2 YYEEEE come from the germline V gene. Between the trimmed V and J ends, which lost 0 bases and 5 bases, there was a span of 8 bases. CDR3 DNA sequence: TGTGCCAGCAGCTTGGACAGAGGGACCGGGGAGCTGTTTTTT. This gives the protein CASSLDRGTGELFF.

The sample holds a few counts of this clonotype. The CDR3 here is CAWNTDRTYEQYF. The CDR3 bases are TGTGCCTGGAACACGGACAGGACCTACGAGCAGTACTTC. This sequence joins TRBV30 and TRBJ2-7; the match to TRBD1 covers 7 bases. With 4 bases clipped from V and 2 bases from J, the junction kept 5 bases outside the gene matches. The length of the CDR3 is 13 residues. Germline CDR1 is GTSNPN and CDR2 is SVGIG (reference sequence).

As to this clonotype: A much larger clone lies a single base off, so this may be a read error. This rearrangement joins TRBV6-2 or TRBV6-3 to TRBJ2-1; D uncertain. The V and J ends lost 4 bases and 16 bases respectively, with 23 bases between them. The CDR3 totals 14 residues. Germline values: CDR1 MNHEY, CDR2 SVGEGT. The CDR3 DNA follows: TGTGCCAGCAGTTTCAAGGTTCCAGGCAAAGGGCATTTCTTC. Translation: CASSFKVPGKGHFF.

On this clonotype itself: A much larger clone lies a single base off, so this may be a read error. The chain couples TRBV14 to TRBJ2-1, with D unresolved. Germline V gives CDR1 SGHDN, CDR2 FVKESK. This CDR3 has 12 amino acids. The chain's CDR3 is CASSQDGQKRHF. CDR3 nucleotides: TGTGCCAGCAGCCAAGATGGGCAGAAAAGGCACTTC.

This sequence joins TRBV5-6 and TRBJ2-2, with 7 bases matching TRBD2. The trim removed 5 bases at V and 5 bases at J, leaving 18 bases unmatched. Germline CDR1 SGHDT, CDR2 YYEEEE. The CDR3 is 18 residues long. The CDR3 spells CASSPWALAEVRTGELFF. The CDR3 DNA reads TGTGCCAGCAGTCCATGGGCCCTAGCGGAAGTCAGGACCGGGGAGCTGTTTTTT. Full variable domain (rest looked up from reference TRBV5-6 and TRBJ2-2): DAGVTQSPTHLIKTRGQQVTLRCSPKSGHDTVSWYQQALGQGPQFIFQYYEEEERQRGNFPDRFSGHQFPNYSSELNVNALLLGDSALYLCASSPWALAEVRTGELFFGEGSRLTVL.

About this clonotype: Possible read error: a much larger clone is one base away. The chain carries TRBV5-5 and TRBJ2-3; a weak D match, TRBD1 (6 bases). Germline lookup yields CDR1 SGHKS and CDR2 YYEKEE (reference sequence). The CDR3 extends over 13 amino acids. The chain's CDR3 is CASSLQWTDTQFF. CDR3 nucleotides: TGTGCCAGCAGCCTACAATGGACAGATACGCAGTTTTTT.

The table lists this clonotype with many counts. The DNA of the CDR3 is TGTGCCACCAGACAGGGGTGGGCGGGAGATTCTAATGAGCAGTTCTTC. This encodes CATRQGWAGDSNEQFF. The chain carries TRBV12-3 or TRBV12-4 and TRBJ2-1; the D gene is possibly TRBD1 (8 bases). V was shortened by 10 bases and J by 7 bases, with 26 bases between the two germline ends. This CDR3 is 16 amino acids long.

The CDR3 reads CANRTGINYGYTF. CDR3 bases: TGTGCCAACAGGACGGGGATTAACTATGGCTACACCTTC. This chain joins TRBV6-5 and TRBJ1-2; perhaps TRBD1 as D (5 bases). V lost 10 bases and J lost 1, with 13 bases in between. Germline assignment: CDR1 MNHEY and CDR2 SVGAGI. The CDR3 extends over 13 amino acids.

In the case of this clonotype: One junction end disagrees with the germline gene, perhaps due to a read error. V usage is TRBV2 and J usage is TRBJ2-1; 7 positions match TRBD1. The CDR3 extends over 13 amino acids. Germline V gene data show CDR1 as SNHLY and CDR2 as FYNNEI. The CDR3 region is CASSASRGHDQFF. The CDR3 nucleotides read TGTGCCAGTAGTGCTTCGAGGGGGCATGATCAGTTCTTC.

With regard to this clonotype: This sequence may be a read error, since a much larger clone differs from it by one base. The CDR3 DNA is TGCAGCGTTGACTACAGACTAGGGGGGAATGAGCAGTTCTTC. The encoded protein is CSVDYRLGGNEQFF. The V call is TRBV29-1, the J call TRBJ2-1; either TRBD1 or TRBD2 may fit D (6 bases each). Trimming removed 3 bases from V and 7 bases from J, with 16 bases in between. Germline loops: CDR1 SQVTM, CDR2 ANQGSEA. This CDR3 has 14 residues.

This clonotype has just one count. This clone may be a read error of a much larger clone one base away. In this CDR3 the conserved last residue, phenylalanine or tryptophan, is missing, so a read error is likely. This chain uses TRBV6-5 with TRBJ2-7, with D possibly matching TRBD2 (6 bases). The CDR3 is 15 amino acids. Germline V gene lookup returns CDR1 MNHEY and CDR2 SVGAGI. Trimming cost V 0 bases and J 3 bases, with 12 bases left between them. The CDR3 protein is CASSYSPSENYEQYS. CDR3 DNA: TGTGCCAGCAGTTACTCGCCTAGCGAGAACTACGAGCAGTACTCC.

This chain joins TRBV28 and TRBJ2-3; 7 bases agree with TRBD1. Per germline, CDR1 MDHEN and CDR2 SYDVKM. The CDR3 extends over 13 amino acids. V shed 10 bases, J shed 3 bases, and the junction held 7 bases outside the gene matches. Here the CDR3 reads CAIRDSRTDTQYF. The CDR3 DNA reads as TGTGCCATACGGGACAGTAGGACAGATACGCAGTATTTT.